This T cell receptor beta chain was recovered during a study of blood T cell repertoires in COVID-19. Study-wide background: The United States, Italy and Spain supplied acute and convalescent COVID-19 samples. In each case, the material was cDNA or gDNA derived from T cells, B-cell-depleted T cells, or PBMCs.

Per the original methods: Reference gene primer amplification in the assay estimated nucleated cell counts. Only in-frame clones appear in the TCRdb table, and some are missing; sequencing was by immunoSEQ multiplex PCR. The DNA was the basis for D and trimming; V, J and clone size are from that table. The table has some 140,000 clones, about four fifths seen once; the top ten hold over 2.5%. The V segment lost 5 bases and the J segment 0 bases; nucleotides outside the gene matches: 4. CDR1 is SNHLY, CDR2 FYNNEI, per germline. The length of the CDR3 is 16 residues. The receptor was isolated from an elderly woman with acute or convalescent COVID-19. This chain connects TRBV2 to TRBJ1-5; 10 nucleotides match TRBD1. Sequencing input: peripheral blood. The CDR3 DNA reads TGTGCCAGCAGTACGACAGGGGGCGTTAGCAATCAGCCCCAGCATTTT. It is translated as CASSTTGGVSNQPQHF.